What follows are 14 T cell receptor beta chains derived from one specimen sequenced in a study of cytomegalovirus exposure and HLA in healthy donors. Both 60 Vbeta primers and 13 Jbeta primers went into the PCR. Sequencing used immunoSEQ multiplex PCR; TCRdb keeps in-frame clones, though not all of them. Among 180,000 or so clones listed, around 80% were seen once. Specimen: PBMCs. Source of these receptors: a woman younger than 45 in good health and CMV-seronegative.

The gene calls are TRBV29-1 and TRBJ1-5; TRBD1 matches 8 bases. Trimming cost V 0 bases and J 7 bases; bases outside gene matches: 5. CDR1 and CDR2 from the germline V gene are SQVTM and ANQGSEA. The CDR3 extends over 14 amino acids. CDR3 sequence (DNA): TGCAGCGTTGAAGAGGGAGACAGGGGACAGCCCCAGCATTTT. Its translation: CSVEEGDRGQPQHF.

CDR3 in amino acids: CASSGGLAGVSYNEQFF. CDR3 bases: TGTGCCAGCAGTGGGGGGCTAGCGGGGGTCTCCTACAATGAGCAGTTCTTC. The chain links TRBV2 to TRBJ2-1; 10 nucleotides line up with TRBD2. From germline, CDR1 is SNHLY and CDR2 FYNNEI. Losses at the gene ends were 4 bases for V and 0 bases for J; bases not matched to a gene: 6. This CDR3 is built from 17 residues.

The chain uses TRBV18 and TRBJ2-3; no clear D. The length of the CDR3 is 15 residues. Per the germline V gene, CDR1 is KGHSH and CDR2 is LQKENI. Trimming took off 3 bases at V and 2 bases at J, with 12 bases between the two ends. The CDR3 here is CASSPAAGDTDTQYF. CDR3 nucleotide sequence: TGTGCCAGCTCACCGGCAGCTGGAGACACAGATACGCAGTATTTT.

The genes are TRBV12-5 and TRBJ1-2, with D maybe TRBD1 (6 bases). CDR1 and CDR2 from the germline V gene are LGHNT and FRNRAP. The CDR3 totals 18 residues. V was trimmed by 1 base and J by 6 bases, leaving 24 bases between them. CDR3 in DNA: TGTGCTAGTGGTTTGGACCCATCATTTCTGTACAACAGGGATGGCTACACCTTC. Amino acid sequence: CASGLDPSFLYNRDGYTF.

This chain uses TRBV7-8 with TRBJ1-1; TRBD1 aligns across 9 bases. The CDR3 sequence is 15 residues long. CDR1 is SGHVS, CDR2 FQNEAQ, per germline. With V trimmed by 5 bases and J by 3 bases, 7 bases remained unmatched. CDR3 bases: TGTGCCAGCAGCCTAACAGGGGGCGAGGACACTGAAGCTTTCTTT. It translates to CASSLTGGEDTEAFF.

V gene TRBV7-2 combines with J gene TRBJ2-4; D is possibly TRBD1 (6 bases). Germline CDR1 reads SGHTA; CDR2 reads FQGNSA. This CDR3 spans 13 amino acids. Deletions cut 1 base from V and 15 bases from J, with 16 bases between. The CDR3 reads CASSLVAGELGYF. Written as DNA, the CDR3 is TGTGCCAGCAGCTTAGTGGCAGGGGAATTGGGGTACTTC.

CDR3 sequence (DNA): TGTGCCAGCAGTCCGCGTGGCAGGGCCAACACTGAAGCTTTCTTT. Translation gives CASSPRGRANTEAFF. This sequence joins TRBV6-5 and TRBJ1-1, with a possible D match to TRBD1 (5 bases). V dropped 5 bases and J dropped 2 bases, with 15 bases sitting between them. The CDR3 extends over 15 amino acids. Germline values: CDR1 MNHEY, CDR2 SVGAGI.

The rearrangement uses TRBV6-5 and TRBJ2-7; the D gene is possibly TRBD2 (5 bases). CDR1 and CDR2 (germline): MNHEY, SVGAGI. Trimming pared 8 bases from V and 8 bases from J, leaving 13 bases between. This CDR3 has 11 residues. The CDR3 reads CASGTRAQQYF. The CDR3 DNA is TGTGCCAGCGGAACGAGGGCCCAGCAGTACTTC.

The genes are TRBV27 and TRBJ2-7, with 8 positions matching TRBD1. The CDR3 is made up of 16 amino acids. Unmatched junction bases numbered 7, after V lost 0 bases and J lost 3 bases. CDR1 is MNHEY and CDR2 is SMNVEV in the germline V gene (reference sequence). CDR3 sequence: CASSLSPGTGNYEQYF. The CDR3 DNA sequence: TGTGCCAGCAGTTTATCCCCCGGGACAGGTAACTACGAGCAGTACTTC.

CDR3 bases: TGTGCCAGTGGAAGGGACAGGATGAACACTGAAGCTTTCTTT. The encoded protein is CASGRDRMNTEAFF. The gene calls are TRBV19 and TRBJ1-1; 8 positions agree with TRBD1. The J segment lost 0 bases and the V segment lost 8 bases, leaving 5 bases of the junction unmatched. The CDR3 length is 14 residues. The germline gives CDR1 LNHDA, CDR2 SQIVND (reference sequence).

This chain joins TRBV5-1 and TRBJ2-7, with D uncertain. Looked up from germline, CDR1 is SGHRS and CDR2 is YFSETQ. V lost 4 bases and J 6 bases, leaving 11 bases between the germline ends. This CDR3 is built from 12 residues. In DNA, the CDR3 is TGCGCCAGCAGCGTAGCTAACTCCGAGCAGTACTTC. Protein: CASSVANSEQYF. Combining the CDR3 with reference TRBV5-1 and TRBJ2-7 gives the whole variable domain KAGVTQTPRYLIKTRGQQVTLSCSPISGHRSVSWYQQTPGQGLQFLFEYFSETQRNKGNFPGRFSGRQFSNSRSEMNVSTLELGDSALYLCASSVANSEQYFGPGTRLTVT.

This sequence joins TRBV7-9 and TRBJ1-2, with D hard to call. The CDR3 extends over 17 amino acids. Germline V CDR1 and CDR2: SEHNR, FQNEAQ (reference sequence). Trimming took 4 bases from V and 6 from J, leaving 24 bases between them. The CDR3 coding sequence is TGTGCCAGCAGCTCAAATCGGGCCGCTTCCTACGGGAATGGCTACACCTTC. Its translation: CASSSNRAASYGNGYTF.

This clone showed up just a few times. J is TRBJ1-1 and V is TRBV30; D not resolved. The CDR3 is 14 amino acids. Trimming pared 0 bases from V and 1 base from J, leaving 9 bases between. CDR1 GTSNPN and CDR2 SVGIG come from the germline V gene (reference sequence). The DNA of the CDR3 is TGTGCCTGGAGTGTACTTAACCGGAACACTGAAGCTTTCTTT. Protein product: CAWSVLNRNTEAFF.

This clone was recorded once. The chain employs TRBV6-5 and TRBJ1-2; 8 positions match TRBD1. The CDR3 runs 15 residues. The germline CDR1 and CDR2 sequences are MNHEY and SVGAGI. V was clipped by 4 bases and J by 3 bases; unmatched bases: 7. This chain's CDR3 is CASSFGQGWDYGYTF. Written as DNA, the CDR3 is TGTGCCAGCAGTTTCGGACAGGGCTGGGACTATGGCTACACCTTC.